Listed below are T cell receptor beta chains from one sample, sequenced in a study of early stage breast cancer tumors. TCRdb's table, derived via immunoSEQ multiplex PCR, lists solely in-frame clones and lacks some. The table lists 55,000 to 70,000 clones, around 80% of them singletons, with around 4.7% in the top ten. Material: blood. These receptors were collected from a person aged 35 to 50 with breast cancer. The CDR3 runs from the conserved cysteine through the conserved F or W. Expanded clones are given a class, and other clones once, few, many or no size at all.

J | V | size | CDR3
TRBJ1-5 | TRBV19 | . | CASQGWGQPQHF
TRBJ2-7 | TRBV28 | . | CASSFAAGASYEQYF
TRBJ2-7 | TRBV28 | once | CASTSGRGRSYEQYF
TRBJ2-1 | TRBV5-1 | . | CASSLAGQGGYNEQFF
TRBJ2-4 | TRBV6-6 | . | CASWEVGGPKNIQYF
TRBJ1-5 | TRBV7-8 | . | CASSYKRTNQPQHF
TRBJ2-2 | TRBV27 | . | CASSSLAGQNTGELFF
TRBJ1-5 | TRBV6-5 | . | CASKQGYNQPQHF
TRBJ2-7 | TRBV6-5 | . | CASRMGLAVPYEQYF
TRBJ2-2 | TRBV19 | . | CASKRGTSGTGELFF
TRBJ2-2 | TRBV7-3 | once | CASSLTGPGSTGELFF
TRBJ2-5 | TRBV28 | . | CASTQGTQETQYF
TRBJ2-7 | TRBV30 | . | CAWSFQGYEQYF
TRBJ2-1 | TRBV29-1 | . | CSVDKYNEQFF
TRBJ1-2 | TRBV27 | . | CASSFGQPLYGYTF
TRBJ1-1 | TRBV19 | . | CASSLRQGLNTEAFF
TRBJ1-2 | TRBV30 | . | CAWSAQGQGDYGYTF
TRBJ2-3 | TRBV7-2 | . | CASSLDRYKPRPDTQYF
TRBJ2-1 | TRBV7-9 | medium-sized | CASSLRLAGGYEQFF
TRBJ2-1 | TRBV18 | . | CASSQKVGTRTYNEQFF
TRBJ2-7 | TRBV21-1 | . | CASSINKSSYEQYF
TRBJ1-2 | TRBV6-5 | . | CASSLDSSSYGYTF
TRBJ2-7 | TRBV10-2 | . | CASSRDSTYEQYF
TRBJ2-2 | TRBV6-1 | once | CASSERWSTGELFF